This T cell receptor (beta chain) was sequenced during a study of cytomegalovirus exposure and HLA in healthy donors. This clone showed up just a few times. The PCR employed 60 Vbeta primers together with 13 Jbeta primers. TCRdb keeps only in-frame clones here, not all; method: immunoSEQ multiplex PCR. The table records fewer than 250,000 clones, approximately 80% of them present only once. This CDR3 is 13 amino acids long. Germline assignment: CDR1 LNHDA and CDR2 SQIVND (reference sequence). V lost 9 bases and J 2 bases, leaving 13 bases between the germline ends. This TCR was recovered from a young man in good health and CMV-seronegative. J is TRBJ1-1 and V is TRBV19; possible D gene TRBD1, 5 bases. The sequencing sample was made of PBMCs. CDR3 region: CASSHQGNTEAFF. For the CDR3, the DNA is TGTGCCAGCTCCCACCAGGGTAACACTGAAGCTTTCTTT.